This T cell receptor beta chain was sequenced in a study of radiation and T cells in renal cell carcinoma. Profiling relied on immunoSEQ multiplex PCR, and the TCRdb table lists in-frame clones only, not all of them. The repertoire holds around 100,000 clones, with around 80% as singletons. CDR3 length: 13 residues. CDR1 is SGDLS and CDR2 is YYNGEE in the germline V gene. J was trimmed by 4 bases and V by 3 bases; bases with no gene match: 1. Sample time point: blood 4 weeks post-SBRT, at nephrectomy. Treatment here: 15 Gy SBRT to primary tumor, nephrectomy 4 weeks later. The chain employs TRBV9 and TRBJ2-3, with TRBD2 identical over 8 bases. The sequenced sample was blood, obtained from a patient whose treatment included radiotherapy and nephrectomy. The sequence was obtained from a man in his sixties with renal cell carcinoma. CDR3 amino acids: CASSATSADTQYF. The CDR3 DNA reads TGTGCCAGCAGCGCGACTAGCGCAGATACGCAGTATTTT. The full variable domain, its missing parts supplied by reference TRBV9 and TRBJ2-3, is DSGVTQTPKHLITATGQRVTLRCSPRSGDLSVYWYQQSLDQGLQFLIQYYNGEERAKGNILERFSAQQFPDLHSELNLSSLELGDSALYFCASSATSADTQYFGPGTRLTVL.